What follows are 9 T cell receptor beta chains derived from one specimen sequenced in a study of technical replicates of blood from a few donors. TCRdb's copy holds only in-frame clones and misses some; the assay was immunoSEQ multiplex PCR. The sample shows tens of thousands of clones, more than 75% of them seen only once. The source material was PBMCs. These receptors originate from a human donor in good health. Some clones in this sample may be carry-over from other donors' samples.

The CDR3 protein is CASSPSSGGQETQYF. As DNA, the CDR3 is TGTGCCAGCAGCCCGAGTAGCGGGGGACAAGAGACCCAGTACTTC. The V and J genes are TRBV5-4 and TRBJ2-5; 9 bases line up with TRBD2. CDR1 and CDR2 from the germline V gene are SGHNT and YYREEE (reference sequence). The CDR3 runs 15 residues. J gave up 2 bases and V 4 bases, and 6 bases lay outside the gene matches.

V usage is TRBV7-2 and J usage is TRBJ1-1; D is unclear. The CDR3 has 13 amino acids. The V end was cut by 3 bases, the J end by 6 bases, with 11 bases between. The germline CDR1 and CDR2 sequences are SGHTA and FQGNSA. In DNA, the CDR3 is TGTGCCAGCAGCTTCGCGACGGGGTCTGAAGCTTTCTTT. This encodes CASSFATGSEAFF. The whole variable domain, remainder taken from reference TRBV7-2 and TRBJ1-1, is GAGVSQSPSNKVTEKGKDVELRCDPISGHTALYWYRQSLGQGLEFLIYFQGNSAPDKSGLPSDRFSAERTGGSVSTLTIQRTQQEDSAVYLCASSFATGSEAFFGQGTRLTVV.

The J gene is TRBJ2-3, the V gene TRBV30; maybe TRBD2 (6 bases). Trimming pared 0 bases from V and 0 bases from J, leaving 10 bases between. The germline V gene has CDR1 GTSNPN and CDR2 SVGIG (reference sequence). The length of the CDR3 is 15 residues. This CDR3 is CAWSVLSGSTDTQYF. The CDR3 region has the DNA TGTGCCTGGAGTGTACTGAGCGGGAGCACAGATACGCAGTATTTT.

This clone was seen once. CDR3 DNA: TGTGCCAGCAGCTTAAAGTTTCGGCTAGCGGTCACAGATACGCAGTATTTT. It translates to CASSLKFRLAVTDTQYF. The rearrangement links TRBV7-9 to TRBJ2-3, with 7 bases fitting TRBD2. CDR1 is SEHNR, CDR2 FQNEAQ, per germline (reference sequence). CDR3 length: 17 amino acids. V trimming: 2 bases; J trimming: 2 bases; junction bases outside the gene matches: 10.

CDR3 nucleotide sequence: TGCGCCAGCAGCCCATCCGGGACAGCCCTCTACGAGCAGTACTTC. This translates into CASSPSGTALYEQYF. V is TRBV4-3 and J is TRBJ2-7, with TRBD1 matching over 7 bases. Per germline, CDR1 LGHNA and CDR2 YSLEER. CDR3 length equals 15 residues. Trimming took 4 bases from V and 3 from J; bases not matched to a gene: 9.

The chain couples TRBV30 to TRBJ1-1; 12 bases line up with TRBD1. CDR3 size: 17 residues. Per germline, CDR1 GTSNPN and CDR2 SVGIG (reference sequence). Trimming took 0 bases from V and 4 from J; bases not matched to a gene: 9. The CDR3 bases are TGTGCCTGGAGTGTAACTGGGACAGGGGGCTTCGGCACTGAAGCTTTCTTT. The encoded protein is CAWSVTGTGGFGTEAFF.

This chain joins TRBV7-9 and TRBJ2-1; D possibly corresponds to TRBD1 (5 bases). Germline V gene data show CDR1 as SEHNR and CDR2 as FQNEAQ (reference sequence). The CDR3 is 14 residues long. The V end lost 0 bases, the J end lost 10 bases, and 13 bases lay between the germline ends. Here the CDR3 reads CASSLAYPGAEQFF. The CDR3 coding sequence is TGTGCCAGCAGCTTAGCTTACCCTGGGGCGGAGCAGTTCTTC.

The CDR3, as DNA: TGTGCCAGCAGCGAATCAGGGGATGCCCCCACCTTC. Protein: CASSESGDAPTF. The chain links TRBV9 to TRBJ1-2; D is possibly TRBD1 (6 bases). The CDR3 has 12 amino acids. V lost 3 bases, J lost 13 bases, and 16 bases lay in between. CDR1 is SGDLS and CDR2 is YYNGEE in the germline V gene.

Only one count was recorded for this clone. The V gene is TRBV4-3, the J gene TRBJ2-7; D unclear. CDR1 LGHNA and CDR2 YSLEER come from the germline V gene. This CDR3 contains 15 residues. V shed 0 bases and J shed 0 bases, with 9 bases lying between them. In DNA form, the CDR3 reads TGCGCCAGCAGCCAAGAAGACTCGAACTCCTACGAGCAGTACTTC. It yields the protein CASSQEDSNSYEQYF.